This TCR beta chain was captured by sequencing in a study of blood T cell repertoires in COVID-19. Study-wide context: Donors in the United States, Italy and Spain gave samples during acute or convalescent COVID-19. Sample material is recorded as cDNA or gDNA derived from T cells, B-cell-depleted T cells, or PBMCs.

The trim removed 5 bases at V and 7 bases at J, leaving 7 bases unmatched. Germline-derived CDR1 and CDR2 are SGHTA and FQGNSA. This CDR3 comprises 13 residues. Study members were between roughly 18 and 89 years old and lived in about two dozen US regions. Cohort placement rested on clinical history that participants reported themselves. The assay was immunoSEQ multiplex PCR, and TCRdb's table has in-frame clones only and misses some. The table lists hundreds of thousands of clones, nearly 90% of them singletons, with about 2.1% in the top ten. The sequenced sample was PBMCs or T cells enriched from blood (not recorded which). The TCR comes from a woman under 30 with acute COVID-19. The chain recombines TRBV7-2 with TRBJ1-2, with 7 positions matching TRBD1. The CDR3: CASSLDRAGGYTF. CDR3 DNA sequence: TGTGCCAGCAGCCTTGACAGGGCTGGTGGCTACACCTTC.